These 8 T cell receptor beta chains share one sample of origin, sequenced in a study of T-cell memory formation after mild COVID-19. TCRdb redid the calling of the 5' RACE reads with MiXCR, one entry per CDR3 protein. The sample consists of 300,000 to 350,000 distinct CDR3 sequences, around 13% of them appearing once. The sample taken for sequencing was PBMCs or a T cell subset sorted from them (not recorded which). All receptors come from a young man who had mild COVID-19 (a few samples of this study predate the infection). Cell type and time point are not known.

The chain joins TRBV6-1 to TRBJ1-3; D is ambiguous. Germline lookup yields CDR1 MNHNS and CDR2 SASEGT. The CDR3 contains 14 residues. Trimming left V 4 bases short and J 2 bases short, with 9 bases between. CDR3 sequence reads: CASSVWQTGNTIYF. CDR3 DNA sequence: TGTGCCAGCAGTGTGTGGCAGACTGGAAACACCATATATTTT.

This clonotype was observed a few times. The CDR3 loop reads CASSEGRDQPQHF. DNA of the CDR3: TGTGCCAGCAGTGAAGGAAGAGATCAGCCCCAGCATTTT. The chain couples TRBV5-6 to TRBJ1-5; D ambiguous. The germline V and J ends were trimmed by 5 bases and 5 bases, with 11 bases remaining between them. The CDR3 loop spans 13 amino acids. Germline loops: CDR1 SGHDT, CDR2 YYEEEE.

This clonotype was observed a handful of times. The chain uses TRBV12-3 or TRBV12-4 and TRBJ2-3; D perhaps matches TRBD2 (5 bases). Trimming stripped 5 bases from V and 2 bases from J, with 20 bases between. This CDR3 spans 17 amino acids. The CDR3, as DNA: TGTGCCAGCAGTCCAGCCTCGAGCGGACGCCTCACAGATACGCAGTATTTT. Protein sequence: CASSPASSGRLTDTQYF.

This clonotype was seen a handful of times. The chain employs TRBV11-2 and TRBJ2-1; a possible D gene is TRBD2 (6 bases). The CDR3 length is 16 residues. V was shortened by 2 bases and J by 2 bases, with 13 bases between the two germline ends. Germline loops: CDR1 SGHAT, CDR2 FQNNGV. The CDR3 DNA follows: TGTGCCAGCAGCTTATTTCCAGCGGGCACCTACAATGAGCAGTTCTTC. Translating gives CASSLFPAGTYNEQFF.

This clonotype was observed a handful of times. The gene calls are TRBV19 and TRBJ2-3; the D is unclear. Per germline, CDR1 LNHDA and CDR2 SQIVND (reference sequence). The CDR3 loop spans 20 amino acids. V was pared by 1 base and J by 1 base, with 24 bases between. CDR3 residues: CASSIATTRFPLHGTDTQYF. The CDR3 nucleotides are TGTGCCAGTAGTATAGCCACCACCAGGTTTCCCCTCCACGGCACAGATACGCAGTATTTT.

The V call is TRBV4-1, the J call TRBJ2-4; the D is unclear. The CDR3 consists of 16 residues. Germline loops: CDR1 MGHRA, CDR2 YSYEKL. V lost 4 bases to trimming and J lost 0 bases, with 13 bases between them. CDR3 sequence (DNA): TGCGCCAGCAGCCGGGGTGGCCCGCTAGCCAAAAACATTCAGTACTTC. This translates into CASSRGGPLAKNIQYF.

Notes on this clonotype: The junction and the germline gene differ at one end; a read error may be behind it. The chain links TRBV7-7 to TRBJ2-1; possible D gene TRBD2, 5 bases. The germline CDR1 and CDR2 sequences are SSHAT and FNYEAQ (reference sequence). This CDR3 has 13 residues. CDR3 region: CASSLVFGGEQFF. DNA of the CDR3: TGTGCTAGCAGCTTAGTGTTTGGAGGCGAGCAGTTCTTC.

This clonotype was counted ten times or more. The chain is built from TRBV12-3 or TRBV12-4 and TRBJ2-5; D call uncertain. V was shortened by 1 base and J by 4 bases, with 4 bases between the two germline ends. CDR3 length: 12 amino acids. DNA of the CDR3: TGTGCCAGCAGTTTAGAACGAGAGACCCAGTACTTC. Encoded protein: CASSLERETQYF.